Here is one TCR beta chain with its context. This record comes from a study of blood T cell repertoires in COVID-19. Study-wide background: Sources were T cells, B-cell-depleted T cells, or PBMCs; the material itself was cDNA or gDNA.

The CDR3 covers 12 residues. Trimming removed 2 bases from V and 7 bases from J, with 6 bases in between. Germline loops: CDR1 MNHNS, CDR2 SASEGT. The method was immunoSEQ multiplex PCR; TCRdb's version includes in-frame clones alone and lacks a portion of them. Counted here are a few hundred thousand clones, approximately 86% occurring once; the ten biggest clones make up approximately 8%. The sample comprised PBMCs or T cells enriched from blood (not recorded which). The receptor was derived from a woman aged 55-70 years who had recovered from COVID-19. The rearrangement uses TRBV6-1 and TRBJ1-5; D remains unclear. CDR3 nucleotides: TGTGCCAGCAGTGAATTCCGGCAGCCCCAGCATTTT. Translation gives CASSEFRQPQHF.